This T cell receptor (beta chain) was recovered during a study of T cell responses to AZD1222 COVID-19 vaccine. A remark on this clone: The antigen is unknown.

Assay: immunoSEQ multiplex PCR; the TCRdb copy retains only in-frame clones and omits some. The data show about 180,000 clones, over 85% seen once. The study's findings and limits: In a largely white British group with more females than males, clonal diversity was possibly underestimated.

V was shortened by 6 bases and J by 3 bases, with 14 bases between the two germline ends. Germline-derived CDR1 and CDR2 are SGHRS and YFSETQ. This CDR3 comprises 14 residues. Sequences were derived from peripheral blood, sampled 28 days after the second dose of the MenACWY control vaccine. This TCR was sampled from an adult who received the MenACWY meningococcal vaccine as a control. The chain uses TRBV5-1 and TRBJ2-3; D is possibly TRBD2 (5 bases). The CDR3 loop is CASTSGGRTDTQYF. As DNA, the CDR3 is TGCGCCAGCACCTCAGGAGGAAGGACAGATACGCAGTATTTT. Together with reference TRBV5-1 and TRBJ2-3, the CDR3 gives the full variable domain: KAGVTQTPRYLIKTRGQQVTLSCSPISGHRSVSWYQQTPGQGLQFLFEYFSETQRNKGNFPGRFSGRQFSNSRSEMNVSTLELGDSALYLCASTSGGRTDTQYFGPGTRLTVL.